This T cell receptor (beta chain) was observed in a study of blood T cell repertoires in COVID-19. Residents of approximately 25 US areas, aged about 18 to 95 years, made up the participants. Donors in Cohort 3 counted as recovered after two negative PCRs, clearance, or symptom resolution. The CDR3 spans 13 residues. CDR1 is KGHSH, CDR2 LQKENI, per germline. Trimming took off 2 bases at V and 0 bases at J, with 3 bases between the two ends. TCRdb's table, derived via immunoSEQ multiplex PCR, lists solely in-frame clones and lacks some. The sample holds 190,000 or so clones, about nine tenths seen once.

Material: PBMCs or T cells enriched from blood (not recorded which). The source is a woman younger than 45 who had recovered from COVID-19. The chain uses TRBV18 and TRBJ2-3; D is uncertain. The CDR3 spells CASSPSSTDTQYF. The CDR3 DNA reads TGTGCCAGCTCACCATCTAGCACAGATACGCAGTATTTT.